These 15 T cell receptor beta chains came from one sample sequenced in a study of CD8+ T cells in alopecia areata (dated by TCRdb to 2016 to 2019). The library was obtained by the immunoSEQ multiplex PCR assay. RNA was extracted from all samples and reverse transcribed into cDNA as template for TCR sequencing. In its TCRdb copy, this immuneACCESS table keeps in-frame sequences only and misses some clones. Where compared with another copy, unresolved V genes explain less than half of these, and the others have no known cause. Recorded for this sample are about 180,000 clones; 51% of them occurred a single time. The ten top clones hold 10% of the sample. In light of the paper, this sample's treatment or condition label describes: oral pan-JAK inhibitor, 5-10 mg twice daily. The starting material was CD8+ T cells sorted from blood, obtained at week 52, from a patient treated with tofacitinib. These receptors all come from a human donor with alopecia areata.

V usage is TRBV29-1 and J usage is TRBJ1-2; 9 positions match TRBD1. The CDR3 contains 13 residues. V lost 6 bases to trimming and J lost 5 bases; unmatched junction nucleotides: 7. Germline lookup yields CDR1 SQVTM and CDR2 ANQGSEA. CDR3 in amino acids: CSVLTGGEYGYTF. DNA of the CDR3: TGCAGCGTCCTAACAGGGGGCGAGTATGGCTACACCTTC.

This clone was counted a few times. The chain couples TRBV6-5 to TRBJ1-2; no clear D. In germline, CDR1 is MNHEY, CDR2 SVGAGI. The CDR3 extends over 15 amino acids. With 5 bases removed from V and 8 bases from J, the gap between germline ends came to 21 bases. The CDR3, as DNA: TGTGCCAGCAGTCCCCCCTCCTTAAGCGTATTCGGCTACACCTTC. Protein sequence: CASSPPSLSVFGYTF.

This clone has a handful of counts. The gene calls are TRBV5-1 and TRBJ2-7, with D hard to call. There are 15 residues in the CDR3. Germline CDR1 reads SGHRS; CDR2 reads YFSETQ. V was cut by 0 bases and J by 5 bases, with 15 bases left in between. CDR3 amino acids: CASSLEPSSLDEQYF. CDR3 DNA sequence: TGCGCCAGCAGCTTGGAACCGTCCAGCTTGGACGAGCAGTACTTC.

The J gene is TRBJ1-2, the V gene TRBV27, with D perhaps TRBD1 (5 bases). The germline V gene has CDR1 MNHEY and CDR2 SMNVEV (reference sequence). This CDR3 has 14 residues. The ends were cut back, 4 bases at V and 5 bases at J, with 14 bases in the middle. The CDR3 here is CASSWGRAGYGYTF. CDR3 DNA: TGTGCCAGCAGTTGGGGCAGGGCAGGTTATGGCTACACCTTC.

The chain couples TRBV11-2 to TRBJ2-7, with 10 bases that match TRBD1. The V segment lost 1 base and the J segment 4 bases; nucleotides outside the gene matches: 4. The length of the CDR3 is 15 residues. Looked up from germline, CDR1 is SGHAT and CDR2 is FQNNGV. CDR3: CASSLGTGGRYEQYF. The CDR3 nucleotides are TGTGCCAGCAGCTTAGGGACAGGGGGTAGGTACGAGCAGTACTTC.

This clone was seen a single time. The chain employs TRBV27 and TRBJ2-7; D unresolved. The CDR3 has 12 residues. Germline V gene data show CDR1 as MNHEY and CDR2 as SMNVEV (reference sequence). Trimming left V 5 bases short and J 4 bases short, with 9 bases between. CDR3 protein: CASSPRPYEQYF. As DNA, the CDR3 is TGTGCCAGCAGTCCCCGACCGTACGAGCAGTACTTC.

This chain joins TRBV6-5 and TRBJ1-4, with 10 nucleotides matching TRBD1. Per germline, CDR1 MNHEY and CDR2 SVGAGI. The junction had 1 base not matched to a gene; V was cut back by 8 bases and J by 4 bases. This CDR3 contains 13 residues. The CDR3 sequence: CASGQGGNEKLFF. The CDR3 region has the DNA TGTGCCAGCGGACAGGGGGGTAATGAAAAACTGTTTTTT.

The chain combines TRBV5-4 with TRBJ2-7; 8 nucleotides match TRBD1. The V gene's germline CDR1 is SGHNT and CDR2 YYREEE (reference sequence). Trimming took 2 bases from V and 2 from J; bases not matched to a gene: 6. This CDR3 spans 15 amino acids. The CDR3 spells CASSFAPGGPYEQYF. CDR3 in DNA: TGTGCCAGCAGCTTCGCCCCAGGGGGCCCCTACGAGCAGTACTTC. The full variable domain, its missing parts supplied by reference TRBV5-4 and TRBJ2-7, is ETGVTQSPTHLIKTRGQQVTLRCSSQSGHNTVSWYQQALGQGPQFIFQYYREEENGRGNFPPRFSGLQFPNYSSELNVNALELDDSALYLCASSFAPGGPYEQYFGPGTRLTVT.

This chain joins TRBV4-3 and TRBJ2-1; D not resolved. V was cut by 4 bases and J by 7 bases, with 11 bases left in between. CDR1 LGHNA and CDR2 YSLEER come from the germline V gene. The CDR3 spans 13 residues. The CDR3 spells CASSPNPENEQFF. CDR3 coding DNA: TGCGCCAGCAGCCCCAACCCAGAGAATGAGCAGTTCTTC.

The chain links TRBV29-1 to TRBJ1-1, with D maybe TRBD1 (5 bases). The ends were cut back, 5 bases at V and 1 base at J, with 8 bases in the middle. Germline V gives CDR1 SQVTM, CDR2 ANQGSEA. This CDR3 spans 12 amino acids. The chain's CDR3 is CSVSGRNTEAFF. DNA for the CDR3: TGCAGCGTTTCAGGGAGGAACACTGAAGCTTTCTTT.

This chain joins TRBV4-3 and TRBJ2-5; 8 bases align to TRBD1. Germline V gene sequence: CDR1 LGHNA, CDR2 YSLEER. The V and J ends lost 3 bases and 3 bases, in that order; junction bases with no gene match: 9. The CDR3 is 16 residues long. For the CDR3, the DNA is TGCGCCAGCAGCCAGCCCACTGGACAGGGAGAAGAGACCCAGTACTTC. Amino acid sequence: CASSQPTGQGEETQYF.

This clone was seen a single time. V usage is TRBV9 and J usage is TRBJ1-2, with 8 nucleotides matching TRBD1. The CDR3 extends over 14 amino acids. Germline V CDR1 and CDR2: SGDLS, YYNGEE. V lost 0 bases and J lost 6; bases outside the gene matches: 4. The CDR3: CASSVGQGRHGYTF. The DNA of the CDR3 is TGTGCCAGCAGCGTAGGACAGGGGCGCCATGGCTACACCTTC.

Concerning this clone itself: With a much larger clone just one base away, this may be a read error. This sample includes further DNA sequences coding for the same CDR3. The chain carries TRBV5-4 and TRBJ2-5, with TRBD2 matching over 10 bases. CDR1 is SGHNT and CDR2 is YYREEE in the germline V gene (reference sequence). With V trimmed by 4 bases and J by 1 base, 4 bases remained unmatched. The CDR3 totals 15 residues. CDR3 amino acids: CASSQERGGQETQYF. The CDR3, as DNA: TGTGCCAGCAGCCAAGAGCGGGGGGGCCAAGAGACCCAGTACTTC.

The chain has TRBV6-5 and TRBJ2-5; 8 positions agree with TRBD1. The CDR3 sequence is 15 residues long. Looked up from germline, CDR1 is MNHEY and CDR2 is SVGAGI. V gave up 6 bases and J gave up 2 bases; unmatched junction bases: 8. Here the CDR3 DNA reads TGTGCCAGCAGCCCTACGAGGACAGGGCAAGAGACCCAGTACTTC. This encodes CASSPTRTGQETQYF.

This clone was counted only a few times. The rearrangement uses TRBV4-1 and TRBJ1-2, with TRBD1 as a possible D gene (6 bases). CDR1 and CDR2 from the germline V gene are MGHRA and YSYEKL. Trimming removed 1 base at V and 7 bases at J, with 16 bases between. CDR3 size: 15 residues. In DNA, the CDR3 is TGCGCCAGCAGCCAAGTTCCGGGACAAGGACCTGGCTACACCTTC. Protein sequence: CASSQVPGQGPGYTF.